This T cell receptor beta chain was sequenced in a study of cytomegalovirus exposure and HLA in healthy donors. Study results and caveats: In a later analysis, first-cohort TCR clusters were found to tend to co-occur in the 120 or so validation repertoires.

The CDR3 loop spans 15 amino acids. Trimming took 1 base from V and 8 from J, leaving 17 bases between them. Germline V gene sequence: CDR1 MNHEY, CDR2 SVGAGI. Clones were read by immunoSEQ multiplex PCR, and TCRdb kept only the in-frame ones, dropping some. This table holds some 170,000 clones, around 86% found once. The donors formed part of the roughly 120-subject validation cohort, distinct from the roughly 700-subject first cohort. Details on this clone: As yet, its antigen is unknown.

This chain connects TRBV6-5 to TRBJ1-1; D ambiguous. Sequenced input: PBMCs. The origin of this receptor is a man in his late teens or twenties in good health and CMV-seropositive. The CDR3 DNA follows: TGTGCCAGCAGTTACTTTGAGGTATACCCCATGGAAGCTTTCTTT. Translating it yields CASSYFEVYPMEAFF.